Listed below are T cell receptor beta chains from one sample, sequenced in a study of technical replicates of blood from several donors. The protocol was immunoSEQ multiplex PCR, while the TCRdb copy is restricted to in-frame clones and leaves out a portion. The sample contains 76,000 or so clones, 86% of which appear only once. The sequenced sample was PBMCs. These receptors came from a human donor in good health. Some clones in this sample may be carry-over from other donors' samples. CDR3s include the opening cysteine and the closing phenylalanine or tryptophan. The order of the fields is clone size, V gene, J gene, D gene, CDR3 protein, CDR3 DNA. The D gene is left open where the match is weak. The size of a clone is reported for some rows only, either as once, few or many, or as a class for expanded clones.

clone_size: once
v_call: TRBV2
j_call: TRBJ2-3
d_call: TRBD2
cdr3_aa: CASLGLLSTDTQYF
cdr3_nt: TGTGCCAGTCTGGGACTACTAAGCACAGATACGCAGTATTTT

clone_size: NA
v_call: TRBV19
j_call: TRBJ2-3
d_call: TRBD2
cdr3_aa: CASSTLAGGLADTQYF
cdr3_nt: TGTGCCAGTAGTACGCTAGCGGGGGGGCTAGCAGATACGCAGTATTTT

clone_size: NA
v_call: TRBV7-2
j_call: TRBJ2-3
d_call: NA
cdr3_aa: CASSWAGQSTDTQYF
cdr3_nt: TGTGCCAGCAGCTGGGCGGGGCAGAGCACAGATACGCAGTATTTT

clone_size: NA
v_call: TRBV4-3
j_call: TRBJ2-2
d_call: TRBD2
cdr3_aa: CASSQELPRGVGWTGELFF
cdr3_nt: TGCGCCAGCAGCCAAGAATTGCCCCGGGGGGTCGGATGGACCGGGGAGCTGTTTTTT

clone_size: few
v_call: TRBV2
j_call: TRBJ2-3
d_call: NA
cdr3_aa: CASSEAGLDASTDTQYF
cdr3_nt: TGTGCCAGCAGTGAAGCTGGGCTCGACGCTAGCACAGATACGCAGTATTTT

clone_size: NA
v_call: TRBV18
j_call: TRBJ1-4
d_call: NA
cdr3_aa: CASSESGFSTNEKLFF
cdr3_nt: TGTGCCAGCTCAGAATCAGGTTTTTCGACTAATGAAAAACTGTTTTTT

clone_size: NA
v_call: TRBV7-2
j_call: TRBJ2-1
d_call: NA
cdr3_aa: CASSLGSNEQFF
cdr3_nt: TGTGCCAGCAGCTTGGGGAGCAATGAGCAGTTCTTC

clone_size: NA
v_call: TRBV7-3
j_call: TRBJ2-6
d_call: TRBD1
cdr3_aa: CASTGTGAMSGANVLTF
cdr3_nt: TGTGCCAGCACCGGGACAGGGGCGATGTCTGGGGCCAACGTCCTGACTTTC

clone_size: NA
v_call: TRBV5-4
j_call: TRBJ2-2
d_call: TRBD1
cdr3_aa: CASSWDRSSNTGELFF
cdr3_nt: TGTGCCAGCAGCTGGGACAGGTCATCGAACACCGGGGAGCTGTTTTTT

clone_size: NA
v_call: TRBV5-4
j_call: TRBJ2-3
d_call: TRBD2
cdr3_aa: CASSFSLAGTDTQYF
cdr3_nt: TGTGCCAGCAGCTTCAGTCTAGCGGGCACAGATACGCAGTATTTT

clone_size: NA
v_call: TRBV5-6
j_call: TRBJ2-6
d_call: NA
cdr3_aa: CASSSLQAGANVLTF
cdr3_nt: TGTGCCAGCAGCTCCCTACAGGCTGGGGCCAACGTCCTGACTTTT

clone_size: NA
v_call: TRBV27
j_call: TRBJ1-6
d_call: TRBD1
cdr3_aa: CASSERPGQNSPLHF
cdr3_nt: TGTGCCAGCAGTGAAAGACCGGGACAGAATTCACCCCTCCACTTT

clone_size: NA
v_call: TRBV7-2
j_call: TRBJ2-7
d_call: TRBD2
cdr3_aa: CASSPREVLSYEQYF
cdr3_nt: TGTGCCAGCAGTCCCCGGGAGGTGCTCTCCTACGAGCAGTACTTC

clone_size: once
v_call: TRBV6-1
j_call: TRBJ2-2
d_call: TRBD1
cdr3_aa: CASSRTGGSSGELFF
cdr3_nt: TGTGCCAGCAGCCGGACAGGGGGCAGTAGCGGGGAGCTGTTTTTT

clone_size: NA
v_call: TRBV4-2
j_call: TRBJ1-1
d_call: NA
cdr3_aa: CASSQDSRYTEAFF
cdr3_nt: TGTGCCAGCAGCCAAGATTCTCGGTACACTGAAGCTTTCTTT

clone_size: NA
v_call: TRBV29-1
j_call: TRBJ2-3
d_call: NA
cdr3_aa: CSVPRSSSTDTQYF
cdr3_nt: TGCAGCGTTCCTAGATCCTCGAGCACAGATACGCAGTATTTT

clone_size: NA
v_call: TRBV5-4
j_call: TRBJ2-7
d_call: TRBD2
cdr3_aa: CASSLGTSGYEQYF
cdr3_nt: TGTGCCAGCAGCCTAGGGACTAGCGGTTACGAGCAGTACTTC